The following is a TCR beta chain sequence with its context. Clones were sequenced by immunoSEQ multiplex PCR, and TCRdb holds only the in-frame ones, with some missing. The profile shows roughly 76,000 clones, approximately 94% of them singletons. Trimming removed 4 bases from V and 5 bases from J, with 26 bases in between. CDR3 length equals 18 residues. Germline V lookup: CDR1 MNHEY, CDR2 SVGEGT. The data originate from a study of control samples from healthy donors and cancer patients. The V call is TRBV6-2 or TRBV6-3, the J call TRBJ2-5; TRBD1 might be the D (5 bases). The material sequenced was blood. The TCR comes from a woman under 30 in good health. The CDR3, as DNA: TGTGCCAGCAGTTCCCCTCCTGACTCAAGGGGAACACGGGAGACCCAGTACTTC. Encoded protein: CASSSPPDSRGTRETQYF.